Each of the 28 T cell receptor beta chains below was sequenced from the same sample in a study of T cell changes during pregnancy in multiple sclerosis. The protocol was immunoSEQ multiplex PCR, while the TCRdb copy is restricted to in-frame clones and leaves out a portion. The sample contains roughly 40,000 clones, more than 85% of which appear only once. Here the sequenced sample was CD8+ T cells from peripheral blood mononuclear cells, taken in the first trimester of pregnancy. Source of these receptors: a female donor with multiple sclerosis, enrolled in a pregnancy study.

This chain connects TRBV30 to TRBJ1-2; TRBD1 aligns across 8 bases. The CDR3 is made up of 14 amino acids. From germline, CDR1 is GTSNPN and CDR2 SVGIG (reference sequence). Trimming took 2 bases from V and 7 from J; bases not matched to a gene: 9. The CDR3 DNA sequence: TGTGCCTGGAGTACCGGGACAGGCCGCGGTGGCTACACCTTC. This sequence encodes CAWSTGTGRGGYTF.

V and J are TRBV23-1 and TRBJ1-1, with D possibly being TRBD1 (5 bases). TRBV23-1 is assigned to the ORF class and has an uncertain function. CDR3 length equals 12 residues. The V end lost 6 bases, the J end lost 5 bases, and 10 bases lay between the germline ends. The CDR3 here is CASRPGGTEAFF. The CDR3 nucleotides read TGCGCCAGCAGACCTGGGGGGACTGAAGCTTTCTTT.

The V call is TRBV9, the J call TRBJ2-2; D remains unclear. The CDR3 covers 16 residues. Trimming left V 6 bases short and J 4 bases short, with 19 bases between. Germline V gene lookup returns CDR1 SGDLS and CDR2 YYNGEE. CDR3 sequence: CASMTGAASSTGELFF. As DNA, the CDR3 is TGTGCCAGCATGACGGGTGCGGCTTCAAGCACCGGGGAGCTGTTTTTT.

This sequence joins TRBV6-1 and TRBJ2-1; D perhaps matches TRBD1 (6 bases). V was pared by 5 bases and J by 4 bases, with 15 bases between. The germline gives CDR1 MNHNS, CDR2 SASEGT. This CDR3 comprises 15 residues. CDR3 coding DNA: TGTGCCAGCAGTATGGCCAGGGGACCTTACAATGAGCAGTTCTTC. Translated: CASSMARGPYNEQFF.

This clone appeared a single time. The chain recombines TRBV28 with TRBJ1-4, with D possibly matching TRBD1 (5 bases). In germline, CDR1 is MDHEN, CDR2 SYDVKM. V lost 5 bases to trimming and J lost 6 bases, with 16 bases between them. The CDR3 runs 15 residues. CDR3: CASSLRGPRDEKLFF. In DNA form, the CDR3 reads TGTGCCAGCAGTCTGCGTGGGCCCAGGGATGAAAAACTGTTTTTT.

This chain connects TRBV7-9 to TRBJ2-7; tentative D call: TRBD1 (6 bases). CDR1 is SEHNR and CDR2 is FQNEAQ in the germline V gene (reference sequence). This CDR3 contains 14 residues. Trimming removed 5 bases at V and 4 bases at J, with 15 bases between. The CDR3 loop is CASSPRQGQYEQYF. DNA for the CDR3: TGTGCCAGCAGCCCTCGCCAGGGGCAGTACGAGCAGTACTTC.

This chain connects TRBV19 to TRBJ2-7; D not certain. V lost 2 bases and J 5 bases, leaving 7 bases between the germline ends. Germline V gene sequence: CDR1 LNHDA, CDR2 SQIVND (reference sequence). CDR3 length: 12 amino acids. The CDR3 sequence: CASSIPPDEQYF. The CDR3 DNA sequence: TGTGCCAGTAGTATACCCCCGGACGAGCAGTACTTC.

The chain is built from TRBV10-3 and TRBJ2-3; the D is unclear. Germline V gives CDR1 ENHRY, CDR2 SYGVKD. V was shortened by 10 bases and J by 6 bases, with 8 bases between the two germline ends. This CDR3 region has 10 residues. CDR3 sequence reads: CATEEDTQYF. DNA for the CDR3: TGTGCCACCGAGGAGGATACGCAGTATTTT.

This clone showed up just a few times. J is TRBJ2-1 and V is TRBV28; 8 positions match TRBD1. CDR3 length: 15 residues. CDR1 and CDR2 (germline): MDHEN, SYDVKM. V lost 5 bases to trimming and J lost 6 bases; unmatched junction nucleotides: 9. Here the CDR3 DNA reads TGTGCCAGCAGTCCGACCGGGACAGGTATCAATGAGCAGTTCTTC. Its translation is CASSPTGTGINEQFF.

V is TRBV6-1 and J is TRBJ2-7; the match to TRBD2 covers 7 bases. CDR1 is MNHNS, CDR2 SASEGT, per germline. The trim removed 3 bases at V and 2 bases at J, leaving 13 bases unmatched. The CDR3 spans 17 residues. Here the CDR3 reads CASSDLRGAGTAYEQYF. As DNA, the CDR3 is TGTGCCAGCAGTGACCTACGTGGAGCGGGGACCGCCTACGAGCAGTACTTC.

The rearrangement uses TRBV27 and TRBJ2-3; D gene unclear. The CDR3 runs to 15 residues. V dropped 0 bases and J dropped 2 bases, with 9 bases sitting between them. From germline, CDR1 is MNHEY and CDR2 SMNVEV (reference sequence). The CDR3 nucleotides are TGTGCCAGCAGTTTATCGGCCAGGTTCACAGATACGCAGTATTTT. This sequence encodes CASSLSARFTDTQYF.

The chain combines TRBV11-2 with TRBJ2-7, with 10 bases matching TRBD1. The CDR3 runs to 16 residues. Germline V gene data show CDR1 as SGHAT and CDR2 as FQNNGV. V gave up 1 base and J gave up 3 bases; unmatched junction bases: 6. In nucleotides, the CDR3 is TGTGCCAGCAGCTTAGTGGGACAGGGGCCTATCTACGAGCAGTACTTC. Translated, it gives CASSLVGQGPIYEQYF.

This chain connects TRBV7-9 to TRBJ1-2; D gene uncertain. CDR3 length: 14 amino acids. The germline CDR1 and CDR2 sequences are SEHNR and FQNEAQ (reference sequence). V gave up 0 bases and J gave up 6 bases, with 11 bases separating them. CDR3 sequence reads: CASSLAGPGNGYTF. The CDR3 DNA is TGTGCCAGCAGCTTAGCAGGCCCCGGGAATGGCTACACCTTC.

The V and J genes are TRBV4-2 and TRBJ2-7; D remains ambiguous. CDR1 is LGHNA and CDR2 is YNFKEQ in the germline V gene. The CDR3 sequence is 15 residues long. Trimming shortened V by 0 bases and J by 4 bases, and 13 bases separated the two germline ends. The CDR3 region is CASSQERSTGYEQYF. The DNA for the CDR3 is TGTGCCAGCAGCCAAGAAAGATCGACTGGATACGAGCAGTACTTC.

This chain connects TRBV11-2 to TRBJ2-3, with TRBD2 identical over 8 bases. The CDR3 totals 15 residues. Germline CDR1 is SGHAT and CDR2 is FQNNGV. Losses at the gene ends were 5 bases for V and 5 bases for J; bases not matched to a gene: 9. Here the CDR3 DNA reads TGTGCCAGCAGCCCAGTTAGCGGGGTTTTAGATACGCAGTATTTT. Translated, it gives CASSPVSGVLDTQYF.

Only one count was recorded for this clone. This chain links TRBV19 with TRBJ2-3, with TRBD2 as a possible D gene (6 bases). This CDR3 has 15 amino acids. CDR1 is LNHDA, CDR2 SQIVND, per germline (reference sequence). The V gene lost 7 bases and the J gene lost 2 bases, with 16 bases spanning the gap. The CDR3 loop reads CASTLSGEPTDTQYF. The CDR3 bases are TGTGCCAGTACCCTTTCGGGGGAACCCACAGATACGCAGTATTTT. Complete variable domain (other parts from reference TRBV19 and TRBJ2-3): DGGITQSPKYLFRKEGQNVTLSCEQNLNHDAMYWYRQDPGQGLRLIYYSQIVNDFQKGDIAEGYSVSREKKESFPLTVTSAQKNPTAFYLCASTLSGEPTDTQYFGPGTRLTVL.

The gene calls are TRBV2 and TRBJ2-3, with D possibly matching TRBD2 (5 bases). Germline V lookup: CDR1 SNHLY, CDR2 FYNNEI. V was trimmed by 6 bases and J by 2 bases, leaving 12 bases between them. The CDR3 loop spans 14 amino acids. The CDR3 DNA sequence: TGTGCCAGCAGCCCCGGACTGAACACAGATACGCAGTATTTT. Translated: CASSPGLNTDTQYF.

This chain connects TRBV11-3 to TRBJ2-2, with 8 bases identical to TRBD1. Germline CDR1 is SGHNT and CDR2 is YENEEA. The CDR3 sequence is 14 residues long. The J segment lost 5 bases and the V segment lost 6 bases, leaving 5 bases of the junction unmatched. Here the CDR3 DNA reads TGTGCCAGCAGGGACACAGGGGGGACCGGGGAGCTGTTTTTT. It is translated as CASRDTGGTGELFF. Looking up the rest from reference TRBV11-3 and TRBJ2-2 gives the full variable domain: EAGVVQSPRYKIIEKKQPVAFWCNPISGHNTLYWYLQNLGQGPELLIRYENEEAVDDSQLPKDRFSAERLKGVDSTLKIQPAELGDSAVYLCASRDTGGTGELFFGEGSRLTVL.

The chain employs TRBV5-8 and TRBJ1-1; TRBD1 is a possible D gene (6 bases). CDR1 is SGHTS and CDR2 is YDEGEE in the germline V gene. The CDR3 spans 16 residues. CDR3 coding DNA: TGTGGCCCCCCGAGTCGGGGGGGCCTCGCGGACACTGAAGCTTTCTTT. It translates to CGPPSRGGLADTEAFF. The variable domain in full, with the rest retrieved from reference TRBV5-8 and TRBJ1-1, is EAGVTQSPTHLIKTRGQQATLRCSPISGHTSVYWYQQALGLGLQFLLWYDEGEERNRGNFPPRFSGRQFPNYSSELNVNALELEDSALYLCGPPSRGGLADTEAFFGQGTRLTVV.

This chain connects TRBV7-3 to TRBJ2-5, with a possible D match to TRBD2 (7 bases). The length of the CDR3 is 15 residues. The germline V gene has CDR1 SGHTA and CDR2 FQGTGA. V was clipped by 5 bases and J by 2 bases, with 15 bases between them. This chain's CDR3 is CASSQGGGPQETQYF. The CDR3 DNA reads TGTGCCAGCAGCCAAGGGGGGGGGCCTCAAGAGACCCAGTACTTC.

The gene calls are TRBV11-2 and TRBJ1-5; D uncertain. Trimming shortened V by 1 base and J by 7 bases, and 11 bases separated the two germline ends. Per the germline V gene, CDR1 is SGHAT and CDR2 is FQNNGV. The CDR3 has 14 residues. CDR3 in amino acids: CASSLGSPRQPQHF. The DNA of the CDR3 is TGTGCCAGCAGCTTAGGATCCCCTAGACAGCCCCAGCATTTT. Full variable domain (remainder filled in from reference TRBV11-2 and TRBJ1-5): EAGVAQSPRYKIIEKRQSVAFWCNPISGHATLYWYQQILGQGPKLLIQFQNNGVVDDSQLPKDRFSAERLKGVDSTLKIQPAKLEDSAVYLCASSLGSPRQPQHFGDGTRLSIL.

This clone was seen just once. The chain combines TRBV5-8 with TRBJ2-1, with D tentatively TRBD1 (6 bases). CDR3 length: 18 residues. Trimming pared 3 bases from V and 0 bases from J, leaving 19 bases between. Germline V gene lookup returns CDR1 SGHTS and CDR2 YDEGEE. The CDR3 loop is CASSSPSDSPSSYNEQFF. In nucleotides, the CDR3 is TGTGCCAGCAGCTCGCCATCGGACAGCCCGAGCTCCTACAATGAGCAGTTCTTC.

This clone was observed a few times. The chain couples TRBV5-4 to TRBJ1-2; D is ambiguous. The germline V gene has CDR1 SGHNT and CDR2 YYREEE (reference sequence). The CDR3 spans 11 residues. Trimming took 2 bases from V and 8 from J, leaving 7 bases between them. The CDR3 here is CASSFPGGYTF. CDR3 in DNA: TGTGCCAGCAGCTTTCCCGGGGGCTACACCTTC.

The gene calls are TRBV29-1 and TRBJ1-1; D may be TRBD1 (5 bases). The ends were cut back, 1 base at V and 5 bases at J, with 17 bases in the middle. The CDR3 consists of 15 residues. Germline values: CDR1 SQVTM, CDR2 ANQGSEA. The DNA for the CDR3 is TGCAGCGTTGAAGGGTGGGGACTGCGAACTACTGAAGCTTTCTTT. Amino acid sequence: CSVEGWGLRTTEAFF.

The chain links TRBV5-6 to TRBJ1-1; D remains unclear. Germline V gene data show CDR1 as SGHDT and CDR2 as YYEEEE. CDR3 size: 11 residues. The V and J ends lost 3 bases and 7 bases respectively, with 7 bases between them. CDR3 loop: CASSSNLEAFF. CDR3 sequence (DNA): TGTGCCAGCAGCTCTAATCTTGAAGCTTTCTTT. Using reference TRBV5-6 and TRBJ1-1 for the parts outside the CDR3, the full variable domain is DAGVTQSPTHLIKTRGQQVTLRCSPKSGHDTVSWYQQALGQGPQFIFQYYEEEERQRGNFPDRFSGHQFPNYSSELNVNALLLGDSALYLCASSSNLEAFFGQGTRLTVV.

As DNA, the CDR3 is TGTGCCAGCTCACCACCGAAAGGACTAGCGGGAGAGACCCAGTACTTC. The encoded protein is CASSPPKGLAGETQYF. The V call is TRBV18, the J call TRBJ2-5; 11 bases agree with TRBD2. This CDR3 region has 16 residues. Per germline, CDR1 KGHSH and CDR2 LQKENI. The V gene end was trimmed by 0 bases and the J gene end by 4 bases; junction bases not matched to a gene: 4.

The CDR3 DNA reads as TGTGCCAGCAGCCCAGACAGGACCCTATATGGCTACACCTTC. Translating gives CASSPDRTLYGYTF. This sequence joins TRBV6-5 and TRBJ1-2, with D perhaps matching TRBD1 (6 bases). This CDR3 is built from 14 residues. Germline V gene data show CDR1 as MNHEY and CDR2 as SVGAGI. The V end was cut by 6 bases, the J end by 5 bases, with 16 bases between.

The chain recombines TRBV14 with TRBJ2-1, with TRBD2 matching 12 bases. With 0 bases clipped from V and 8 bases from J, the junction kept 5 bases outside the gene matches. Germline CDR1 is SGHDN and CDR2 is FVKESK. CDR3 length: 16 amino acids. The CDR3 protein is CASSQDWTSGADEQFF. In DNA, the CDR3 is TGTGCCAGCAGCCAAGATTGGACTAGCGGGGCCGATGAGCAGTTCTTC.